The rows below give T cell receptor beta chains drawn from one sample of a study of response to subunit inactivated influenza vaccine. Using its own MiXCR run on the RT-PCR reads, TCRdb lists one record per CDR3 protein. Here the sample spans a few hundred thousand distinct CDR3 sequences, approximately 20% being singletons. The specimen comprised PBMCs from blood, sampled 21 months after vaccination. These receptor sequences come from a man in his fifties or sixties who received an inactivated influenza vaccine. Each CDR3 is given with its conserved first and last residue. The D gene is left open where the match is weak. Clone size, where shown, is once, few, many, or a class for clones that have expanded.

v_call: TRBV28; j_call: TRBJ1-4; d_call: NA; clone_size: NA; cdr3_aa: CASSLSSGSHEKLFF; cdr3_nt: TGTGCCAGCAGTTTAAGTTCGGGTTCTCATGAAAAACTGTTTTTT
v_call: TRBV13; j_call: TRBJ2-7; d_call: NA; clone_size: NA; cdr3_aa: CASSPYLRGYEQYF; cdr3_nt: TGTGCCAGCAGCCCCTACCTCCGGGGCTACGAGCAGTACTTC
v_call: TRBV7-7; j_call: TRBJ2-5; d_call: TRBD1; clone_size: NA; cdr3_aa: CASSPGQGAGETQYF; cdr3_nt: TGTGCTAGCAGCCCCGGACAGGGGGCTGGTGAGACCCAGTACTTC
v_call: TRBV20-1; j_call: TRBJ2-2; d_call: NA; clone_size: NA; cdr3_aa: CSARDFLTGELFF; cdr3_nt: TGCAGTGCTAGAGATTTCCTAACCGGGGAGCTGTTTTTT
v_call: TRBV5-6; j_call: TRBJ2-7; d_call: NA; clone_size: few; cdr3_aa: CASSLTGNSYEQYF; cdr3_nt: TGTGCCAGCAGCCTTACTGGGAACTCCTACGAGCAGTACTTC
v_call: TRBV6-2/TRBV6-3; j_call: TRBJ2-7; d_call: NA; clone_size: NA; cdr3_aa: CASSYSRDSYEQYF; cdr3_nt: TGTGCCAGCAGTTACTCGAGAGACAGCTACGAGCAGTACTTC
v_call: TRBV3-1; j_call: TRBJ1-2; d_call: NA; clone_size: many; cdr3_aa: CASSRPGWHGYTF; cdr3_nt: TGTGCCAGCAGCCGCCCCGGATGGCATGGCTACACCTTC
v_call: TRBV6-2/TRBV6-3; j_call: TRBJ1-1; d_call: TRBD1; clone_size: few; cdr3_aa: CASSRTGGIPEAFF; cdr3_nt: TGTGCCAGCAGCCGGACAGGGGGCATACCTGAAGCTTTCTTT
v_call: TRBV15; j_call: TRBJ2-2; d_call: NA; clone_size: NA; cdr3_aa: CATSRDSRVVTGELFF; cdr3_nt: TGTGCCACCAGCAGAGATTCGAGAGTGGTCACCGGGGAGCTGTTTTTT
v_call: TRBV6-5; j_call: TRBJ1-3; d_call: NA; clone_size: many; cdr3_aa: CASSYSPVGGAGGNTIYF; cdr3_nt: TGTGCCAGCAGTTACTCTCCGGTCGGGGGGGCTGGTGGAAACACCATATATTTT
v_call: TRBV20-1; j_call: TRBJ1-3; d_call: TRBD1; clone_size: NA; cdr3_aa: CSANGYTGAGNTIYF; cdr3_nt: TGCAGTGCTAACGGTTACACAGGGGCTGGAAACACCATATATTTT